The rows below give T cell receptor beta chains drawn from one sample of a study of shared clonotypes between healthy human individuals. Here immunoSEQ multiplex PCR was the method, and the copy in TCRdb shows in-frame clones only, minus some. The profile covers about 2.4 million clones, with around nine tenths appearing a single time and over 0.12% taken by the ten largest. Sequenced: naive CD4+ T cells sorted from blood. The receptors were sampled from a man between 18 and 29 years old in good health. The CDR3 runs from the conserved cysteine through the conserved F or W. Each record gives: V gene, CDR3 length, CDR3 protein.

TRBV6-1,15,CASRDDTTNSYEQYF
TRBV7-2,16,CASSLDRPPANYGYTF
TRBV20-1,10,CSAASNEQYF
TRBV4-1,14,CASSQPTSRPDQYF
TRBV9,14,CASSTGGSAGEQFF
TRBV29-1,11,CSVGQGSEAFF
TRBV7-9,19,CASSLSIVFGGPNTGELFF
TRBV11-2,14,CASSLGRGVYEQYF
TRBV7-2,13,CASSYSGSETQYF
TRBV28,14,CASRTSLRRGELFF
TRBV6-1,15,CASSEALAVSGGYTF
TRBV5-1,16,CASSLMTGFPETEAFF
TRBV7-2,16,CASSYRGTGGTDTQYF
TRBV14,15,CASSHMDRMNTEAFF
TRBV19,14,CASRQGTSTDTQYF
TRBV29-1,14,CSVAPRVPQETQYF
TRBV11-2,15,CASSPVGARLYGYTF
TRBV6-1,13,CANQAGPGNTIYF
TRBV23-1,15,CASSHSRLTNYGYTF
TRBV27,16,CASSLAPKNRNTEAFF
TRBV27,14,CASSFWGPKNIQYF
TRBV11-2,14,CASSLRGGGNTIYF
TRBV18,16,CASSLAGTGVRDTQYF
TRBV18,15,CASSHVDSDNYGYTF
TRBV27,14,CASSLNRQNYEQYF
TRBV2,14,CASGGVARGETQYF
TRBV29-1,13,CSVARNLNTEAFF
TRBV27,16,CASSSLRLAGAYEQYF
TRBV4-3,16,CASSQESGGSSYEQYF
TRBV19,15,CASKAGTDLNTEAFF
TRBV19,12,CASSMRDYLAFF
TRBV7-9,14,CASSPPNAAAKLFF
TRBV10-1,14,CASRPGPQNTEAFF
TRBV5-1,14,CASSFRTDNQPQHF
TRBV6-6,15,CASSSPLPQEETQYF
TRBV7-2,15,CASSLAQGSHQPQHF
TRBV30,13,CAWGIGGKETQYF
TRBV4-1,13,CASSHPGTLGYTF
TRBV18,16,CASSASPGLINQPQHF
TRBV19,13,CASSTGQPYEQYF
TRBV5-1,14,CASSLAGRGQPQHF
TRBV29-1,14,CSVGTGGSYTEAFF
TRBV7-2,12,CASSLDVETQYF
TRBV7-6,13,CASSLGVRQGLFF
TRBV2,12,CASSGQGRGYTF
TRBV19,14,CASSILGAITEAFF
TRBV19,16,CASSIGGQGFGEKLFF
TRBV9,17,CASSAASGRSVTGELFF
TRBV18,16,CASSPSSGSQTDTQYF
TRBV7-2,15,CASSLLGTSPGELFF
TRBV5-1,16,CASSLEGSGGYNEQFF
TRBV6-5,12,CASLSQGGSYTF
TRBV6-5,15,CASSHRGSPFYGYTF